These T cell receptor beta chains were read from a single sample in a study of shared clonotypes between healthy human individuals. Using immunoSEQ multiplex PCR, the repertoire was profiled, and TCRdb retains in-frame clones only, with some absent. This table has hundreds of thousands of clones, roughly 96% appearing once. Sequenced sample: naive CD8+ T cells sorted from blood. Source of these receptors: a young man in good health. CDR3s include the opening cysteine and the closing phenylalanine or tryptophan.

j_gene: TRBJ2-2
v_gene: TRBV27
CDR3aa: CASSLSRETGELFF

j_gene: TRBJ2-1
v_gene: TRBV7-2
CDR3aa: CASSLPTSGAYEEQFF

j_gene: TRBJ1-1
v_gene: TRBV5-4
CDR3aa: CASSSGESTEAFF

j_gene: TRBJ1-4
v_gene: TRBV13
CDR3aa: CASSFSGIANEKLFF

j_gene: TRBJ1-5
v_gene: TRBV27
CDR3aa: CASSLGRNQPQHF

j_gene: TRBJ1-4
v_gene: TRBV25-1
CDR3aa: CASSEWETTPKLFF

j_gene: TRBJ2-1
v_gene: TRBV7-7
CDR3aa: CASTPSFSGSGENEQFF

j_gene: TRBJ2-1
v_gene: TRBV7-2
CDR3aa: CASSLNGVDEQFF

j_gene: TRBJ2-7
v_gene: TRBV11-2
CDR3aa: CASSSAIRSPSSYEQYF

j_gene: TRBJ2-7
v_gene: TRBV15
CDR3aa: CATSRDRGGALYEQYF

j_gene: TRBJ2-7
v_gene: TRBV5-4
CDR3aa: CASSSLGDYEQYF

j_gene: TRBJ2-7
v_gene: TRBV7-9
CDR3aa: CASRSTSGYEQYF

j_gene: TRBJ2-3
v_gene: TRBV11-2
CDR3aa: CASSFRAGVVKDTQYF

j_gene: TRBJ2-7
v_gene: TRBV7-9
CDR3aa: CASSSRTRKPYEQYF

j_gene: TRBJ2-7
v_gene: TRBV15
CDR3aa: CATSRDLSFYEQYF

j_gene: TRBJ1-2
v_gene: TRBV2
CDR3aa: CASSERSDSANYGYTF

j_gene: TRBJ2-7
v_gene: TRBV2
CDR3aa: CASRGTTYEQYF

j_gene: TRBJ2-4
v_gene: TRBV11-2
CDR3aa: CASSLLAKNIQYF

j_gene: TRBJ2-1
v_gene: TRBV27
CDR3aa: CASSLGVGREQFF

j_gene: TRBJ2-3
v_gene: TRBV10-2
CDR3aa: CASSAPRGLDLGRGTQYF

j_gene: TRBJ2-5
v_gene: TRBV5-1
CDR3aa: CASSYQGARIQETQYF

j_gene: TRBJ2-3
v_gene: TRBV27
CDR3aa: CASSLYRRTDTQYF

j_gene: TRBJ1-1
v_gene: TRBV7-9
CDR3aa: CASSSSKSRGYTEAFF

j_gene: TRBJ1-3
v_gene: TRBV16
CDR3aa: CASSQSDGSFPSGNTIYF